This T cell receptor beta chain was identified in a study of T cell repertoires in cytomegalovirus infection (dated by TCRdb to about 2019). About the investigation overall: Peptide stimulations targeted recently identified HLA-C-restricted CMV epitopes, whose presentation resists viral immunomodulation, together with well-studied HLA-B-restricted epitopes. Because public TCR beta signatures pointed to carriage of CMV infection together with the matching HLA type, the HLA type of each donor mattered for the analysis.

For sequencing, an Illumina HiSeq 1500 was employed. The public reads were reprocessed in TCRdb via fastp at Q25 and MiXCR, keeping in-frame beta chains. Identical CDR3 proteins give one entry, which carries the most common genes and DNA. Recorded for this sample are around 900,000 distinct CDR3 sequences; around 32% of them occurred a single time. The ten top clones hold 13% of the sample. The treatment or condition label corresponds to: in vitro stimulation with specific CMV peptide epitopes to enrich CMV-specific T cells. With respect to this clonotype: Its antigen remains undetermined. No qualities accompany the bases; no much larger clone lies one base away.

Overall study results and their limits: In both this cohort and an independent roughly 350-donor cohort, the cumulative frequency of public TCR beta family members distinguished carriers of CMV infection plus the relevant HLA type. The ex vivo response was dominated by HLA-C-restricted CMV-specific TCR beta clonotypes, which also provided the single most frequent clonotype in two of eight donors.

This specimen consisted of cultured CD8+ T cells from PBMCs, obtained from culture after CMV antigen stimulation. This clonotype was obtained from a human donor in good health (CMV status not recorded). Some clones in this sample may be carry-over from other donors' samples.

The CDR3 protein sequence reads: CATSGTGAGGEQFF. In nucleotides, the sequence is TGTGCCACCAGTGGGACAGGGGCAGGTGGTGAGCAGTTCTTC. The sequence joins TRBV24-1 to TRBJ2-1; TRBD1 agrees with 9 junctional bases. The CDR3 numbers 14 residues from cysteine through phenylalanine. The read is trimmed to its CDR3 DNA, 42 bases read in frame from base 1. In the germline V gene, CDR1 corresponds to KGHDR and CDR2 to SFDVKD. Trimming accounts for 5 bases at V and 9 bases at J, while the number of junction bases matched to no gene is 7.